The 27 T cell receptor beta chains below come from one sample, sequenced in a study of blood T cells in healthy people across ages. PCR was performed a second time for roughly 7 to 12 cycles using a sample-barcoded 5' primer and a J-beta primer mix. TCRdb re-called the 5' RACE reads through MiXCR, storing one row per CDR3 protein. The sample has around 700,000 distinct CDR3 sequences; 20% to 25% are singletons. These data were also reused for a study on T cells of mothers and their children.

Sequencing was performed on blood. The receptors here all came from a boy younger than 18 in good health.

This chain's CDR3 is CASRKLTINSPLHF. Here the CDR3 DNA reads TGTGCCAGCAGGAAGCTGACAATAAATTCACCCCTCCACTTT. V is TRBV27 and J is TRBJ1-6; no definite D call. Germline assignment: CDR1 MNHEY and CDR2 SMNVEV (reference sequence). The CDR3 extends over 14 amino acids. Between the trimmed V and J ends, which lost 6 bases and 7 bases, there was a span of 13 bases.

The chain employs TRBV3-1 and TRBJ2-7; TRBD2 matches 13 bases. Germline values: CDR1 LGHDT, CDR2 YNNKEL (reference sequence). V lost 4 bases and J lost 3; bases outside the gene matches: 12. CDR3 size: 18 residues. CDR3 protein: CASSLRLAGGSLYYEQYF. CDR3 sequence (DNA): TGTGCCAGCAGCCTGAGACTAGCGGGAGGTTCCCTCTACTACGAGCAGTACTTC.

This clonotype was picked up a small number of times. In DNA, the CDR3 is TGTGCCACCGGGGGTAGCGGGAGCTACGAGCAGTACTTC. This codes for CATGGSGSYEQYF. The chain has TRBV2 and TRBJ2-5; the match to TRBD2 covers 9 bases. With the DNA end fitting TRBJ2-7 better, the J assignment may be wrong. CDR3 length equals 13 residues. Germline-derived CDR1 and CDR2 are SNHLY and FYNNEI.

The rearrangement links TRBV6-5 to TRBJ2-5; tentative D call: TRBD2 (6 bases). The tail of the sequence fits TRBJ2-7 better, so the J call may be wrong. Germline CDR1 MNHEY, CDR2 SVGAGI. The CDR3 loop spans 14 amino acids. CDR3 nucleotide sequence: TGTGCCAGCAGTTGGGGACTGAGCTCCTACGAGCAGTACTTC. This sequence encodes CASSWGLSSYEQYF.

This chain links TRBV7-2 with TRBJ2-1; 11 bases align to TRBD2. V was clipped by 7 bases and J by 5 bases; unmatched bases: 10. This CDR3 is 16 amino acids long. Germline CDR1 is SGHTA and CDR2 is FQGNSA. CDR3 DNA sequence: TGTGCCAGCACCATAGCGGGGGGGCCGCGCCACAATGAGCAGTTCTTC. Its translation: CASTIAGGPRHNEQFF. The entire variable domain, with the rest obtained from reference TRBV7-2 and TRBJ2-1, is as follows: GAGVSQSPSNKVTEKGKDVELRCDPISGHTALYWYRQSLGQGLEFLIYFQGNSAPDKSGLPSDRFSAERTGGSVSTLTIQRTQQEDSAVYLCASTIAGGPRHNEQFFGPGTRLTVL.

The chain is built from TRBV4-1 and TRBJ2-1; possibly TRBD2 for D (6 bases). Germline V gives CDR1 MGHRA, CDR2 YSYEKL. Between the trimmed V and J ends, which lost 0 bases and 13 bases, there was a span of 13 bases. The CDR3 contains 13 residues. CDR3 bases: TGCGCCAGCAGCCAAGATGGCGGGACGCCTCAGTTCTTC. Protein: CASSQDGGTPQFF.

The J gene is TRBJ2-1, the V gene TRBV9; unclear D gene. Germline V gene lookup returns CDR1 SGDLS and CDR2 YYNGEE. The CDR3 extends over 15 amino acids. Trimming cost V 4 bases and J 0 bases, with 11 bases left between them. The CDR3 sequence: CASSPGRSSYNEQFF. CDR3 nucleotides: TGTGCCAGCAGCCCCGGGCGGAGCTCCTACAATGAGCAGTTCTTC.

The gene calls are TRBV20-1 and TRBJ1-4; D is uncertain. Germline V gene data show CDR1 as DFQATT and CDR2 as SNEGSKA (reference sequence). The CDR3 contains 15 residues. Trimming removed 0 bases from V and 6 bases from J, with 14 bases in between. CDR3 nucleotides: TGCAGTGCTAGAGATGATGGGCGTGTGGATGAAAAACTGTTTTTT. Translated, it gives CSARDDGRVDEKLFF.

This clonotype was observed many times. The CDR3 protein is CASSLQGTNEKLFF. The CDR3 DNA follows: TGTGCCAGCAGCTTGCAGGGGACTAATGAAAAACTGTTTTTT. This sequence joins TRBV27 and TRBJ1-4; tentatively, D is TRBD1 (6 bases). Between the trimmed V and J ends, which lost 6 bases and 2 bases, there was a span of 10 bases. CDR1 is MNHEY, CDR2 SMNVEV, per germline (reference sequence). The CDR3 loop spans 14 amino acids.

This chain connects TRBV15 to TRBJ1-4; D unclear. V lost 0 bases and J lost 8, with 16 bases in between. CDR1 is LNHNV and CDR2 is YYDKDF in the germline V gene (reference sequence). CDR3 length: 16 residues. CDR3 residues: CATSREVTAVGEKLFF. CDR3 DNA sequence: TGTGCCACCAGCAGAGAGGTCACGGCCGTTGGGGAAAAACTGTTTTTT.

This clonotype was seen a handful of times. The rearrangement joins TRBV4-1 to TRBJ2-1; D is unresolved. CDR3 length equals 15 residues. V was trimmed by 0 bases and J by 2 bases, leaving 8 bases between them. Germline-derived CDR1 and CDR2 are MGHRA and YSYEKL. The CDR3 is CASSQELRTYNEQFF. The CDR3 coding sequence is TGCGCCAGCAGCCAAGAATTGCGGACCTACAATGAGCAGTTCTTC.

This clonotype was observed a few times. The CDR3 sequence is CSVGTGSGANVLTF. In DNA, the CDR3 is TGCAGCGTGGGGACGGGCTCTGGGGCCAACGTCCTGACTTTC. The chain recombines TRBV29-1 with TRBJ2-6; perhaps D is TRBD1 or TRBD2 (5 bases each). This CDR3 contains 14 residues. V lost 6 bases to trimming and J lost 0 bases, with 9 bases between them. The V gene's germline CDR1 is SQVTM and CDR2 ANQGSEA.

This clonotype occurred a few times. The chain is built from TRBV2 and TRBJ2-2; the D gene is possibly TRBD2 (6 bases). Germline CDR1 is SNHLY and CDR2 is FYNNEI. The V and J ends lost 3 bases and 3 bases respectively, with 11 bases between them. The CDR3 runs to 15 residues. The CDR3 protein is CASSETRVDTGELFF. The CDR3 DNA reads TGTGCCAGCAGTGAGACTAGAGTTGACACCGGGGAGCTGTTTTTT. Complete variable domain (other parts from reference TRBV2 and TRBJ2-2): EPEVTQTPSHQVTQMGQEVILRCVPISNHLYFYWYRQILGQKVEFLVSFYNNEISEKSEIFDDQFSVERPDGSNFTLKIRSTKLEDSAMYFCASSETRVDTGELFFGEGSRLTVL.

The genes are TRBV20-1 and TRBJ2-1, with 13 bases identical to TRBD2. The CDR3 runs 16 residues. V lost 0 bases, J lost 8 bases, and 7 bases stayed unmatched. The germline V gene has CDR1 DFQATT and CDR2 SNEGSKA (reference sequence). CDR3: CSARDRTSGRRHEQFF. The CDR3 DNA reads TGCAGTGCTAGAGACCGGACTAGCGGGAGACGTCATGAGCAGTTCTTC.

The gene calls are TRBV20-1 and TRBJ2-3; the D gene is possibly TRBD2 (6 bases). This CDR3 contains 14 residues. Germline lookup yields CDR1 DFQATT and CDR2 SNEGSKA (reference sequence). V was cut by 3 bases and J by 2 bases, with 12 bases left in between. In DNA form, the CDR3 reads TGCAGTGCTAGGGGTAGCGGAGACACAGATACGCAGTATTTT. Protein product: CSARGSGDTDTQYF.

This chain links TRBV4-2 with TRBJ1-2; 9 nucleotides line up with TRBD1. Trimming took 4 bases from V and 8 from J; bases not matched to a gene: 8. Germline lookup yields CDR1 LGHNA and CDR2 YNFKEQ. This CDR3 region has 14 residues. The DNA of the CDR3 is TGTGCCAGCAGCCCCGGGACAGGGAGAGGAGGCTACACCTTC. It specifies CASSPGTGRGGYTF.

The genes are TRBV28 and TRBJ2-1; the D gene is possibly TRBD2 (5 bases). Germline loops: CDR1 MDHEN, CDR2 SYDVKM. This CDR3 has 12 amino acids. The V end was cut by 6 bases, the J end by 7 bases, with 10 bases between. The chain's CDR3 is CASRVGSNEQFF. The CDR3 region has the DNA TGTGCCAGCAGGGTTGGGAGTAATGAGCAGTTCTTC. The whole variable domain, remainder taken from reference TRBV28 and TRBJ2-1, is DVKVTQSSRYLVKRTGEKVFLECVQDMDHENMFWYRQDPGLGLRLIYFSYDVKMKEKGDIPEGYSVSREKKERFSLILESASTNQTSMYLCASRVGSNEQFFGPGTRLTVL.

A few counts support this clonotype. The CDR3 DNA sequence: TGTGCCAGCAGCCAAGACTTGCCTAGAGTAGATTTCTGGGAGCAGTTCTTC. Translating gives CASSQDLPRVDFWEQFF. The chain combines TRBV4-2 with TRBJ2-1; no clear D gene. The CDR3 spans 17 residues. CDR1 LGHNA and CDR2 YNFKEQ come from the germline V gene. Trimming pared 0 bases from V and 10 bases from J, leaving 22 bases between.

This sequence joins TRBV7-2 and TRBJ2-7; D assignment may be TRBD1 or TRBD2 (5 bases each). The germline V gene encodes CDR1 SGHTA and CDR2 FQGNSA. This CDR3 comprises 14 residues. Deletions cut 1 base from V and 5 bases from J, with 12 bases between. CDR3 sequence reads: CASSLDGTLDEQYF. The CDR3 region has the DNA TGTGCCAGCAGCTTAGACGGGACCCTCGACGAGCAGTACTTC.

V gene TRBV28 combines with J gene TRBJ1-2; D possibly corresponds to TRBD1 (5 bases). Trimming removed 8 bases from V and 1 base from J, with 11 bases in between. CDR3 size: 13 residues. CDR1 and CDR2 from the germline V gene are MDHEN and SYDVKM. CDR3 nucleotides: TGTGCCAGCGGCGGGGGTAGTAACTATGGCTACACCTTC. Amino acids: CASGGGSNYGYTF.

This clonotype was seen more than once but under ten times. The V call is TRBV3-1, the J call TRBJ1-2; D unresolved. The germline CDR1 and CDR2 sequences are LGHDT and YNNKEL (reference sequence). Trimming took off 1 base at V and 0 bases at J, with 6 bases between the two ends. This CDR3 contains 14 residues. The DNA for the CDR3 is TGTGCCAGCAGCCAAGCACAGACTAACTATGGCTACACCTTC. Amino acids: CASSQAQTNYGYTF.

This chain links TRBV20-1 with TRBJ1-5, with D hard to call. Between the trimmed V and J ends, which lost 1 base and 10 bases, there was a span of 14 bases. The CDR3 covers 13 residues. Germline lookup yields CDR1 DFQATT and CDR2 SNEGSKA (reference sequence). As DNA, the CDR3 is TGCAGTGCTAGAGGAGACGATCAGCAACCCCAGCATTTT. Translated: CSARGDDQQPQHF.

The chain combines TRBV7-8 with TRBJ1-1; D is perhaps TRBD1 (5 bases). Germline lookup yields CDR1 SGHVS and CDR2 FQNEAQ. V was trimmed by 5 bases and J by 4 bases, leaving 17 bases between them. The CDR3 consists of 15 residues. The CDR3 bases are TGTGCCAGCAGCCCGAGAAAACAGGTTGGCACTGAAGCTTTCTTT. Residues: CASSPRKQVGTEAFF.

Regarding this clonotype: A single base separates this from a much larger clone, so it may be a read error. The genes are TRBV7-3 and TRBJ2-1, with D unresolved. Germline lookup yields CDR1 SGHTA and CDR2 FQGTGA. The CDR3 length is 13 residues. This chain's CDR3 is CAGSLTLQNEQFF. CDR3 sequence (DNA): TGTGCCGGCAGCTTAACTTTGCAAAATGAGCAGTTCTTC.

The chain joins TRBV3-1 to TRBJ2-5; D is tentatively TRBD1 or TRBD2 (5 bases each). Germline CDR1 LGHDT, CDR2 YNNKEL (reference sequence). Trimming took 1 base from V and 7 from J, leaving 13 bases between them. CDR3 length: 14 residues. CDR3 loop: CASSQGGSARTQYF. The CDR3 DNA is TGTGCCAGCAGCCAAGGGGGGTCGGCAAGGACCCAGTACTTC.

This clonotype has only a few counts. The chain recombines TRBV18 with TRBJ1-3; no definite D call. The CDR3 runs 16 residues. Trimming removed 2 bases from V and 1 base from J, with 12 bases in between. The V gene's germline CDR1 is KGHSH and CDR2 LQKENI. Here the CDR3 reads CASSPKPPRSGNTIYF. In DNA, the CDR3 is TGTGCCAGCTCACCAAAGCCACCGAGGTCTGGAAACACCATATATTTT.

The chain couples TRBV29-1 to TRBJ2-7; D may be TRBD1 (5 bases). The CDR3 is 12 residues long. V lost 3 bases and J lost 2, with 8 bases in between. Germline V CDR1 and CDR2: SQVTM, ANQGSEA. This chain's CDR3 is CSVDQGPYEQYF. The CDR3 bases are TGCAGCGTTGATCAGGGTCCCTACGAGCAGTACTTC.